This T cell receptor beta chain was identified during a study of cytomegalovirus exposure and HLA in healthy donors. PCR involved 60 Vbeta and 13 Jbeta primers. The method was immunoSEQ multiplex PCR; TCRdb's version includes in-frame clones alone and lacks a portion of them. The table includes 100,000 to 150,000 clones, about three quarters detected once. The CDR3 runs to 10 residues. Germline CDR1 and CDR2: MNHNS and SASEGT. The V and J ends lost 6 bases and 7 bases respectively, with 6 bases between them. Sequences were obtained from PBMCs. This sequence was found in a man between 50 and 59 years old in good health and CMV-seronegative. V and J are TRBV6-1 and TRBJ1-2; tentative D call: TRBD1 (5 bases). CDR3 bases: TGTGCCAGCAGGGGGGGTGGCTACACCTTC. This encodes CASRGGGYTF.